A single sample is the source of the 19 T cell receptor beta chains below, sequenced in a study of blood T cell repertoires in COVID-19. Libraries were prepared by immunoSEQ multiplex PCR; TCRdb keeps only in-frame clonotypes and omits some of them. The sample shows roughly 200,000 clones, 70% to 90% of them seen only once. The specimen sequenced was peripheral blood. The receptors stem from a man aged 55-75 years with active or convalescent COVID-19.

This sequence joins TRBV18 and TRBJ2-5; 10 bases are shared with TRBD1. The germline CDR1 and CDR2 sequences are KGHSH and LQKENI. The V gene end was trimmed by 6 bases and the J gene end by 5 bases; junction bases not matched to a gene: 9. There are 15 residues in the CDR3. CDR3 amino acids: CASSLGTGETETQYF. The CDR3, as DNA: TGTGCCAGCTCCCTCGGGACAGGGGAGACGGAGACCCAGTACTTC.

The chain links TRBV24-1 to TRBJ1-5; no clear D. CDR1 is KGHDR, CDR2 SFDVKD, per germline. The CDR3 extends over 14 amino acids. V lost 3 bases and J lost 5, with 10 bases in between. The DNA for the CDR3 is TGTGCCACCAGTGATAAGCGCAACCATCAGCCCCAGCATTTT. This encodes CATSDKRNHQPQHF.

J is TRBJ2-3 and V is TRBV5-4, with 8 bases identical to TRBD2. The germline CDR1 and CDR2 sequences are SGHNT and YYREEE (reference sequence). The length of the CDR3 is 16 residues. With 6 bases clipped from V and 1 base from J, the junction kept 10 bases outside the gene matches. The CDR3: CASTSGGGQGTDTQYF. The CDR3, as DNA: TGTGCCAGCACCTCCGGCGGGGGGCAAGGCACAGATACGCAGTATTTT.

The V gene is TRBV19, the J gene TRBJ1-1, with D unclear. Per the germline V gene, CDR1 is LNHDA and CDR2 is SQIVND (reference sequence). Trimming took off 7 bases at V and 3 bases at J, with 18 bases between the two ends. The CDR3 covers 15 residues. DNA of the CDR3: TGTGCCAGTACCCCCACCGGGTTGAGGGACACTGAAGCTTTCTTT. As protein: CASTPTGLRDTEAFF.

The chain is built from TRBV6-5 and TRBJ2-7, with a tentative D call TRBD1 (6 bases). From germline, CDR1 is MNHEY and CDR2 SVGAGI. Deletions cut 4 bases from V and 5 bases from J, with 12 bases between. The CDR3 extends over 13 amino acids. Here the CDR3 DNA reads TGTGCCAGCAGTTCGAGGACAGTCCACGAGCAGTACTTC. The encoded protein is CASSSRTVHEQYF.

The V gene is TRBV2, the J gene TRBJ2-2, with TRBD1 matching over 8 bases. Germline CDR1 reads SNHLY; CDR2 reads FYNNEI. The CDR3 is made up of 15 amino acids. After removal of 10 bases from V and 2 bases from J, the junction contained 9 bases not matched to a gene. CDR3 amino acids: CATHRGESNTGELFF. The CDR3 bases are TGTGCCACCCACAGGGGGGAGAGTAACACCGGGGAGCTGTTTTTT.

The CDR3 protein is CASSQGLEQPQHF. DNA for the CDR3: TGTGCCAGCAGCCAGGGGCTGGAGCAGCCCCAGCATTTT. The chain joins TRBV2 to TRBJ1-5, with a possible D match to TRBD1 (6 bases). Trimming pared 6 bases from V and 7 bases from J, leaving 13 bases between. The germline gives CDR1 SNHLY, CDR2 FYNNEI. The CDR3 is 13 amino acids.

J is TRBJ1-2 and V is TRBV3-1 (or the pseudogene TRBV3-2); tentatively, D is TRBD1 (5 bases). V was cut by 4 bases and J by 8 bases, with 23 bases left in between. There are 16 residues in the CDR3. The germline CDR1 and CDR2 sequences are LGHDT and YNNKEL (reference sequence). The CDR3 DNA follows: TGTGCCAGCAGCCCATTCAACTGGGAGGGGACCGGCGGCTACACCTTC. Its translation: CASSPFNWEGTGGYTF.

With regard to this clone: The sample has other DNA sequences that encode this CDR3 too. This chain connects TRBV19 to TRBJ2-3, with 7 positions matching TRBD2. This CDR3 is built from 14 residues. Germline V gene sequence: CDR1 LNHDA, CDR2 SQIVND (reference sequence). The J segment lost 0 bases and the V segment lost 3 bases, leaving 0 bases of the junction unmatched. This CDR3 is CASSIGGSTDTQYF. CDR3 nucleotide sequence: TGTGCCAGTAGTATCGGGGGGAGCACAGATACGCAGTATTTT.

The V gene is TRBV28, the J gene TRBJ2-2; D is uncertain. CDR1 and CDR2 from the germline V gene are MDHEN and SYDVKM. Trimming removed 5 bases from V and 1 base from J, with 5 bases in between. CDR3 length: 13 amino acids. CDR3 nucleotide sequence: TGTGCCAGCAGTGTTATGAACACCGGGGAGCTGTTTTTT. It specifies CASSVMNTGELFF.

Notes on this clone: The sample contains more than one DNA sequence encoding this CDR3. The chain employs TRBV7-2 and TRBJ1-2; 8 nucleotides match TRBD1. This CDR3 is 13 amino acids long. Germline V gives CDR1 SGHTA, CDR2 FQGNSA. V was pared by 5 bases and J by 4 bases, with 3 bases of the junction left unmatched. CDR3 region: CASSPGTGYGYTF. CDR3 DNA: TGTGCCAGCAGCCCGGGGACAGGCTATGGCTACACCTTC.

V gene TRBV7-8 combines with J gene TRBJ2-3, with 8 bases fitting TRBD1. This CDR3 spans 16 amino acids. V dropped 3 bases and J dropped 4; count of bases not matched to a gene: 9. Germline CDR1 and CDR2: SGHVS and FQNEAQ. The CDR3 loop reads CASSLWTGNLADTQYF. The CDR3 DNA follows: TGTGCCAGCAGCTTGTGGACAGGGAATTTAGCAGATACGCAGTATTTT. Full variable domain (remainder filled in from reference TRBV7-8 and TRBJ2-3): GAGVSQSPRYKVAKRGQDVALRCDPISGHVSLFWYQQALGQGPEFLTYFQNEAQLDKSGLPSDRFFAERPEGSVSTLKIQRTQQEDSAVYLCASSLWTGNLADTQYFGPGTRLTVL.

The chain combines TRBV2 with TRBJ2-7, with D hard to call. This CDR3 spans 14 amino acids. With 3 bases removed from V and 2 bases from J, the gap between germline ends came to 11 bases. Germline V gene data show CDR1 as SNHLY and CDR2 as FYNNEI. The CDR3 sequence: CASSEATLPYEQYF. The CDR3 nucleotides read TGTGCCAGCAGTGAGGCCACCCTCCCCTACGAGCAGTACTTC.

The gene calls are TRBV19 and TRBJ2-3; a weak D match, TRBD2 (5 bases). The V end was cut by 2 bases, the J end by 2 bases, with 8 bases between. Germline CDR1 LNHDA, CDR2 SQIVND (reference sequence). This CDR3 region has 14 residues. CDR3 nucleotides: TGTGCCAGTAGTATAAGGACTTTCACAGATACGCAGTATTTT. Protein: CASSIRTFTDTQYF.

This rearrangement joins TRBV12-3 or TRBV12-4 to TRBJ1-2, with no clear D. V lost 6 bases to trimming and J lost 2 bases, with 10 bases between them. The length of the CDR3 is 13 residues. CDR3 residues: CASSPSPNYGYTF. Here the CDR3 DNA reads TGTGCCAGCAGCCCCTCCCCGAACTATGGCTACACCTTC.

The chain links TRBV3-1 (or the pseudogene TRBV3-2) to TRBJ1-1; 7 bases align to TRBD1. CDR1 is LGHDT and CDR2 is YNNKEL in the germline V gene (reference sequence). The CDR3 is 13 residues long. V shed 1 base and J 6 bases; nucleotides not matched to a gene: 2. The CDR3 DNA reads TGTGCCAGCAGCCAAGGGACAGGCGCTGAAGCTTTCTTT. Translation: CASSQGTGAEAFF.

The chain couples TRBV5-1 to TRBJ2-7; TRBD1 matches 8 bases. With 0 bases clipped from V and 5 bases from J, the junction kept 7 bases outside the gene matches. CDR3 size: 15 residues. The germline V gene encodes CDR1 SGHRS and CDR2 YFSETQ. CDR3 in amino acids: CASSLGRTGRNEQYF. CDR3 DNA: TGCGCCAGCAGCTTGGGGAGGACAGGGAGGAACGAGCAGTACTTC.

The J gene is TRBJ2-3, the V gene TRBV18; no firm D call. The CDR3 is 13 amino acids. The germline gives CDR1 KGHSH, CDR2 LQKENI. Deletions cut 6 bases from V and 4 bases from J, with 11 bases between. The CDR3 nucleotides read TGTGCCAGCTCCCCCCCGAGTGCAGATACGCAGTATTTT. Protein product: CASSPPSADTQYF.

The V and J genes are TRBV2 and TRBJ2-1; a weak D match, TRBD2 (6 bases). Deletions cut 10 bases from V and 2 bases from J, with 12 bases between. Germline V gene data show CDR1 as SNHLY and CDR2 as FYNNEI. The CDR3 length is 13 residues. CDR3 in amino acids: CATGVGPYNEQFF. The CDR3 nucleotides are TGTGCCACGGGGGTGGGCCCCTACAATGAGCAGTTCTTC.